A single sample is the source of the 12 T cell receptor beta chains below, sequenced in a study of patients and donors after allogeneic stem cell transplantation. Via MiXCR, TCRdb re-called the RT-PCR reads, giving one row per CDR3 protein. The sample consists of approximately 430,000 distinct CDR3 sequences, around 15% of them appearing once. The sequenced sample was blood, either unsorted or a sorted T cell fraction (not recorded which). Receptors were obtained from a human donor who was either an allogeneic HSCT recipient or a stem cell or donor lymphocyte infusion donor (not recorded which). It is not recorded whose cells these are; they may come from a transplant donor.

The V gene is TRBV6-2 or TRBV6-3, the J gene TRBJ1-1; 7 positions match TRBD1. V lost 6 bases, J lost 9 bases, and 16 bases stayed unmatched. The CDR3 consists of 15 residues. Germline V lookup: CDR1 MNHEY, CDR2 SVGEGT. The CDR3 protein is CASSSPVDRDGKAFF. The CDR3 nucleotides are TGTGCCAGCAGCTCGCCCGTAGACAGGGACGGTAAAGCTTTCTTT.

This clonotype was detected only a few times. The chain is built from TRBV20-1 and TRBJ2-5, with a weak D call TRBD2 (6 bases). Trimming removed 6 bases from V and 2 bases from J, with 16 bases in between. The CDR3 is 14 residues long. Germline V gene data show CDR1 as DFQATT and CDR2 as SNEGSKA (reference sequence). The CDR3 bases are TGCAGTGCCCCCCCTTTAGCGGCACAAGAGACCCAGTACTTC. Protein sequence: CSAPPLAAQETQYF.

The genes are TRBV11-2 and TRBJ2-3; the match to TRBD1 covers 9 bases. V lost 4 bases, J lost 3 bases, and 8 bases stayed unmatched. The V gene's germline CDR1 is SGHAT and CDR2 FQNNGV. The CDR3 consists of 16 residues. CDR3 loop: CASSSRDRVTTDTQYF. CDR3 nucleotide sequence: TGTGCCAGCAGCTCCCGGGACAGGGTTACTACAGATACGCAGTATTTT.

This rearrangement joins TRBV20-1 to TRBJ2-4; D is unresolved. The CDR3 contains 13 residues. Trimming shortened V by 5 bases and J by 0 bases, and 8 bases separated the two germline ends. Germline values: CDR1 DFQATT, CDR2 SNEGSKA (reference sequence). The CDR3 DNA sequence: TGCAGTGCTTCGGTCTTAGCCAAAAACATTCAGTACTTC. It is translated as CSASVLAKNIQYF.

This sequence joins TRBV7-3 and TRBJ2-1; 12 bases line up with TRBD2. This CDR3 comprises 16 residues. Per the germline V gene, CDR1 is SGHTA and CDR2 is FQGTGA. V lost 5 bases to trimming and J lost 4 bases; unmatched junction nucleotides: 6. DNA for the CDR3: TGTGCCAGCAGCACATCTAGCGGGGGGGCATACAATGAGCAGTTCTTC. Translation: CASSTSSGGAYNEQFF.

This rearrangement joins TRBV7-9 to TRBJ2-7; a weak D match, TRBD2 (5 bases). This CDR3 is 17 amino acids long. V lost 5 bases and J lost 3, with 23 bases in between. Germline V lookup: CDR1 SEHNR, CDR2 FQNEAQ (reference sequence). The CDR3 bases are TGTGCCAGCAGCCCCCCCCTTACGGCTAGCAGTGGCTACGAGCAGTACTTC. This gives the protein CASSPPLTASSGYEQYF.

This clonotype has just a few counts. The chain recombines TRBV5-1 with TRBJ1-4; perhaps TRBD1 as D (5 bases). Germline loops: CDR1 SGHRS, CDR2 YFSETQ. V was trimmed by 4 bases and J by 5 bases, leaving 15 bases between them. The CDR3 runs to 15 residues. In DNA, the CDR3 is TGCGCCAGCAGCATAAATCCCGGGACGAATGAAAAACTGTTTTTT. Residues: CASSINPGTNEKLFF.

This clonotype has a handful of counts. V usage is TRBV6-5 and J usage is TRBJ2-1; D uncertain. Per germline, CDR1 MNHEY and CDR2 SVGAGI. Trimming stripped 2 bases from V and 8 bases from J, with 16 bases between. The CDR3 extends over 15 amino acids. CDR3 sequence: CASSYPNNQEDEQFF. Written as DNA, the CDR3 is TGTGCCAGCAGTTACCCGAATAACCAGGAAGATGAGCAGTTCTTC.

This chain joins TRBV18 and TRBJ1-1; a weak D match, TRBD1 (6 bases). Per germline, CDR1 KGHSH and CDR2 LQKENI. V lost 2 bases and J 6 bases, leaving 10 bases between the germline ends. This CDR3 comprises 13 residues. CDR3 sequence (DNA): TGTGCCAGCTCACCAATGGGGGGCGCTGAAGCTTTCTTT. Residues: CASSPMGGAEAFF.

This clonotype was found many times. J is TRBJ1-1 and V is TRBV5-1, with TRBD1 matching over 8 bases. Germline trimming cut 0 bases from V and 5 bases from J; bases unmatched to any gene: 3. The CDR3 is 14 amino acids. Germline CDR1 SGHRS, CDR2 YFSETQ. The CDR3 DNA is TGCGCCAGCAGCTTGGGCAGGGGGCGAACTGAAGCTTTCTTT. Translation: CASSLGRGRTEAFF.

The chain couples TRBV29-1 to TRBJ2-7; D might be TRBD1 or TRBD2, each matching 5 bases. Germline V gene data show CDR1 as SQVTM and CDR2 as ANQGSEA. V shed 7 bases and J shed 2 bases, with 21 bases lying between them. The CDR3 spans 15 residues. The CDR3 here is CSADVRGDTPYEQYF. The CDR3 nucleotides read TGCAGCGCCGACGTACGAGGGGATACCCCCTACGAGCAGTACTTC.

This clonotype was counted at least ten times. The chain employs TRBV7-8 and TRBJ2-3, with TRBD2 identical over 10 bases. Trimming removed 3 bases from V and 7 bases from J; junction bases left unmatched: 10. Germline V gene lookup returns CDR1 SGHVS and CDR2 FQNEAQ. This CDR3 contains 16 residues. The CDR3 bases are TGTGCCAGCAGCTTGCGCGGGACTAGCGCGGTATATACGCAGTATTTT. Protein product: CASSLRGTSAVYTQYF.